Following are 15 T cell receptor beta chains from one sample sequenced in a study of blood T cell repertoires in COVID-19. The method was immunoSEQ multiplex PCR; TCRdb's version includes in-frame clones alone and lacks a portion of them. This table holds roughly 250,000 clones, 85% to 90% found once. The specimen sequenced was peripheral blood. Receptors originate from a woman aged 40 to 50 with acute or convalescent COVID-19.

This clone was counted a single time. The chain is built from TRBV11-2 and TRBJ1-2, with TRBD1 identical over 12 bases. After removal of 4 bases from V and 2 bases from J, the junction contained 5 bases not matched to a gene. The V gene's germline CDR1 is SGHAT and CDR2 FQNNGV. The CDR3 consists of 16 residues. CDR3 sequence (DNA): TGTGCCAGCAGCTGGGGACAGGGGGCGAAAAACTATGGCTACACCTTC. Protein: CASSWGQGAKNYGYTF.

The rearrangement joins TRBV5-1 to TRBJ1-2, with 7 bases that match TRBD1. Per the germline V gene, CDR1 is SGHRS and CDR2 is YFSETQ. CDR3 length equals 15 residues. The V and J ends lost 3 bases and 0 bases, in that order; junction bases with no gene match: 5. CDR3 DNA: TGCGCCAGCAGCTCGAGAGGACAGGCTAACTATGGCTACACCTTC. Protein product: CASSSRGQANYGYTF.

The rearrangement links TRBV2 to TRBJ1-5; D is possibly TRBD1 (5 bases). This CDR3 spans 14 amino acids. Germline V gene lookup returns CDR1 SNHLY and CDR2 FYNNEI. V lost 8 bases to trimming and J lost 5 bases, with 16 bases between them. The chain's CDR3 is CASDGPGSDQPQHF. In DNA form, the CDR3 reads TGTGCCAGCGACGGCCCAGGGTCTGATCAGCCCCAGCATTTT.

The chain has TRBV4-2 and TRBJ1-2; D ambiguous. Germline CDR1 reads LGHNA; CDR2 reads YNFKEQ. Trimming shortened V by 0 bases and J by 5 bases, and 7 bases separated the two germline ends. The CDR3 runs to 13 residues. This chain's CDR3 is CASSQDLFYGYTF. DNA of the CDR3: TGTGCCAGCAGCCAAGATCTCTTTTATGGCTACACCTTC.

V is TRBV9 and J is TRBJ1-1, with 9 bases fitting TRBD1. CDR1 and CDR2 from the germline V gene are SGDLS and YYNGEE. Trimming took 5 bases from V and 6 from J; bases not matched to a gene: 8. This CDR3 contains 14 residues. The CDR3 DNA reads TGTGCCAGCAGGATACAGGGGGCGATCGCTGAAGCTTTCTTT. It translates to CASRIQGAIAEAFF.

This rearrangement joins TRBV11-2 to TRBJ2-5, with D maybe TRBD1 (6 bases). CDR1 SGHAT and CDR2 FQNNGV come from the germline V gene. This CDR3 spans 16 amino acids. Trimming removed 4 bases from V and 0 bases from J, with 15 bases in between. As DNA, the CDR3 is TGTGCCAGCAGCTCGGCACAGGGACGGTACCAAGAGACCCAGTACTTC. Translation: CASSSAQGRYQETQYF.

The genes are TRBV3-1 (or the pseudogene TRBV3-2) and TRBJ1-1; D possibly corresponds to TRBD1 (6 bases). There are 16 residues in the CDR3. Germline values: CDR1 LGHDT, CDR2 YNNKEL (reference sequence). Trimming left V 3 bases short and J 0 bases short, with 14 bases between. The DNA of the CDR3 is TGTGCCAGCAGCCAGAGTGGGAGGGGGGTGAACACTGAAGCTTTCTTT. It yields the protein CASSQSGRGVNTEAFF.

The V and J genes are TRBV10-2 and TRBJ1-3; TRBD1 matches 7 bases. CDR3 size: 16 residues. V was clipped by 1 base and J by 8 bases; unmatched bases: 11. The germline V gene encodes CDR1 WSHSY and CDR2 SAAADI. CDR3 residues: CASSEFQGTAGDTIYF. The CDR3 DNA sequence: TGCGCCAGCAGTGAGTTTCAGGGGACAGCTGGTGACACCATATATTTT.

A single count supports this clone. The rearrangement uses TRBV6-1 and TRBJ1-4, with D unresolved. The length of the CDR3 is 14 residues. Germline V gene data show CDR1 as MNHNS and CDR2 as SASEGT. V was trimmed by 2 bases and J by 7 bases, leaving 11 bases between them. For the CDR3, the DNA is TGTGCCAGCAGTGAATGGCCGTATGGTGAAAAACTGTTTTTT. Protein sequence: CASSEWPYGEKLFF.

V is TRBV2 and J is TRBJ1-6; 11 nucleotides align to TRBD1. This CDR3 contains 15 residues. Per germline, CDR1 SNHLY and CDR2 FYNNEI. The ends lost 7 bases at V and 7 bases at J; junction bases unmatched: 6. This CDR3 reads CASTGQGAWNSPLHF. In DNA, the CDR3 is TGTGCCAGCACAGGACAGGGGGCCTGGAATTCACCCCTCCACTTT.

V and J are TRBV7-9 and TRBJ2-3; perhaps TRBD2 as D (6 bases). With 7 bases removed from V and 8 bases from J, the gap between germline ends came to 19 bases. The CDR3 loop spans 14 amino acids. From germline, CDR1 is SEHNR and CDR2 FQNEAQ (reference sequence). This chain's CDR3 is CASTYPGQGGTQYF. In DNA form, the CDR3 reads TGTGCCAGCACCTATCCCGGGCAGGGAGGTACGCAGTATTTT.

The V and J genes are TRBV3-1 (or the pseudogene TRBV3-2) and TRBJ1-6; the D is unclear. Per germline, CDR1 LGHDT and CDR2 YNNKEL (reference sequence). V was pared by 7 bases and J by 9 bases, with 10 bases between. This CDR3 comprises 12 residues. CDR3 in DNA: TGTGCCAGCACCCTCCGGGGTTCACCCCTCCACTTT. It translates to CASTLRGSPLHF.

V is TRBV23-1 and J is TRBJ1-1, with 8 bases matching TRBD1. TRBV23-1 is known as an ORF, though its function is uncertain. The CDR3 contains 15 residues. J gave up 3 bases and V 3 bases, and 6 bases lay outside the gene matches. CDR3 in amino acids: CASSHGQGADTEAFF. CDR3 in DNA: TGCGCCAGCAGTCACGGACAGGGTGCGGACACTGAAGCTTTCTTT.

The chain uses TRBV6-2 or TRBV6-3 and TRBJ2-7; D not certain. The CDR3 extends over 13 amino acids. The germline V and J ends were trimmed by 2 bases and 4 bases, with 9 bases remaining between them. Germline loops: CDR1 MNHEY, CDR2 SVGEGT. CDR3 in DNA: TGTGCCAGCAGTTACGATGGAGTTTACGAGCAGTACGTC. This codes for CASSYDGVYEQYV.

The chain combines TRBV9 with TRBJ2-1; a possible D gene is TRBD1 (5 bases). The CDR3 spans 12 residues. Trimming took 3 bases from V and 4 from J, leaving 5 bases between them. Germline V gives CDR1 SGDLS, CDR2 YYNGEE. The CDR3: CASSEGYNEQFF. The CDR3 coding sequence is TGTGCCAGCAGCGAGGGGTACAATGAGCAGTTCTTC. The variable domain in full, with the rest retrieved from reference TRBV9 and TRBJ2-1, is DSGVTQTPKHLITATGQRVTLRCSPRSGDLSVYWYQQSLDQGLQFLIQYYNGEERAKGNILERFSAQQFPDLHSELNLSSLELGDSALYFCASSEGYNEQFFGPGTRLTVL.